This T cell receptor beta chain emerged from a study of T cell responses to AZD1222 COVID-19 vaccine. Study results and limitations: Clonal diversity may have been underestimated in mostly white British donors. After two AZD1222 doses, spike-specific TCR breadth and depth rose versus day 0. Dominant at 160-218 and 743-854, vaccine-associated CD4 TCRs also spanned spike. Seropositive at baseline were only a handful of AZD1222 recipients.

Of note for this clone: What it binds is not known.

The protocol was immunoSEQ multiplex PCR, while the TCRdb copy is restricted to in-frame clones and leaves out a portion. The sample has roughly 130,000 clones, about 89% seen once; the top ten hold approximately 8%. The CDR3 contains 14 residues. Germline CDR1 MDHEN, CDR2 SYDVKM. The V and J ends lost 4 bases and 4 bases, in that order; junction bases with no gene match: 1. V and J are TRBV28 and TRBJ2-2; 9 positions agree with TRBD1. The sample consisted of peripheral blood, taken 28 days after the second dose of the MenACWY control vaccine. This receptor was taken from an adult who received the MenACWY meningococcal vaccine as a control. Here the CDR3 reads CASSWDRVTGELFF. DNA for the CDR3: TGTGCCAGCAGTTGGGACAGGGTCACCGGGGAGCTGTTTTTT.